This T cell receptor beta chain was identified in a study of CD8+ T cells in alopecia areata. Individuals with alopecia areata gave both lesional scalp punch biopsies and peripheral blood for collection. PBMCs yielded sorted CD4+ and CD8+ T cells. The germline V and J ends were trimmed by 6 bases and 1 base, with 12 bases remaining between them. The CDR3 spans 13 residues. CDR1 SQVTM and CDR2 ANQGSEA come from the germline V gene. Sequencing relied on a cDNA template that was reverse transcribed from extracted RNA. Produced via immunoSEQ multiplex PCR; TCRdb's table is partial and in-frame only. The sample yields 100,000 to 150,000 clones, around 48% seen once.

The origin of this receptor is a human donor with alopecia areata. This sequence joins TRBV29-1 and TRBJ1-1, with D uncertain. Sample: NKG2D-low CD8+ T cells sorted from blood. The CDR3 DNA is TGCAGCGTCGGCCCCGGCCCGAACACTGAAGCTTTCTTT. Encoded protein: CSVGPGPNTEAFF. The full variable domain, rest sourced from reference TRBV29-1 and TRBJ1-1, is SAVISQKPSRDICQRGTSLTIQCQVDSQVTMMFWYRQQPGQSLTLIATANQGSEATYESGFVIDKFPISRPNLTFSTLTVSNMSPEDSSIYLCSVGPGPNTEAFFGQGTRLTVV.